These 23 T cell receptor beta chains were all obtained from the same sample, sequenced in a study of cytomegalovirus exposure and HLA in healthy donors. Clones were sequenced by immunoSEQ multiplex PCR, and TCRdb holds only the in-frame ones, with some missing. The table lists some 98,000 clones, around 88% of them singletons, with 3% to 4% in the top ten. Sequenced sample: PBMCs. The receptor set was obtained from a woman in her 30s in good health and CMV-seronegative.

V gene TRBV9 combines with J gene TRBJ1-1; D unclear. Germline values: CDR1 SGDLS, CDR2 YYNGEE. Trimming left V 4 bases short and J 11 bases short, with 18 bases between. The CDR3 is 13 residues long. The DNA for the CDR3 is TGTGCCAGCAGCCCCCAGGCCCTGCACCGGGCTTTCTTT. Protein: CASSPQALHRAFF.

The chain recombines TRBV7-8 with TRBJ2-1; no reliable D call. Germline assignment: CDR1 SGHVS and CDR2 FQNEAQ. Between the trimmed V and J ends, which lost 4 bases and 7 bases, there was a span of 17 bases. The CDR3 consists of 15 residues. The CDR3 reads CASSSPTPRRNEQFF. The CDR3 region has the DNA TGTGCCAGCAGCTCTCCGACCCCAAGGCGGAATGAGCAGTTCTTC.

The rearrangement uses TRBV5-1 and TRBJ2-1; 10 positions match TRBD2. This CDR3 has 15 amino acids. CDR1 is SGHRS and CDR2 is YFSETQ in the germline V gene. With V trimmed by 0 bases and J by 8 bases, 5 bases remained unmatched. The CDR3 bases are TGCGCCAGCAGCTTGGAAAGCGGGAGGGAATATGAGCAGTTCTTC. This gives the protein CASSLESGREYEQFF. The whole variable domain, filled in from reference TRBV5-1 and TRBJ2-1, reads KAGVTQTPRYLIKTRGQQVTLSCSPISGHRSVSWYQQTPGQGLQFLFEYFSETQRNKGNFPGRFSGRQFSNSRSEMNVSTLELGDSALYLCASSLESGREYEQFFGPGTRLTVL.

The chain is built from TRBV7-8 and TRBJ2-2, with D tentatively TRBD2 (6 bases). V was cut by 3 bases and J by 2 bases, with 13 bases left in between. Germline V gene lookup returns CDR1 SGHVS and CDR2 FQNEAQ. CDR3 length equals 16 residues. CDR3 bases: TGTGCCAGCAGCTTCCGGGGGTCCTATAACACCGGGGAGCTGTTTTTT. Its protein product is CASSFRGSYNTGELFF.

The CDR3 region has the DNA TGTGCCAGTAGTGGGTACAGTCAGCCCCAGCATTTT. Protein: CASSGYSQPQHF. The chain carries TRBV19 and TRBJ1-5; D not certain. This CDR3 is 12 amino acids long. Trimming shortened V by 5 bases and J by 6 bases, and 8 bases separated the two germline ends. Germline CDR1 is LNHDA and CDR2 is SQIVND (reference sequence).

The chain combines TRBV4-2 with TRBJ2-2; the D gene is possibly TRBD2 (6 bases). Germline lookup yields CDR1 LGHNA and CDR2 YNFKEQ. The CDR3 runs to 15 residues. Deletions cut 1 base from V and 0 bases from J, with 6 bases between. The CDR3 region is CASSQAGANTGELFF. The CDR3 nucleotides read TGTGCCAGCAGCCAAGCGGGAGCGAACACCGGGGAGCTGTTTTTT.

The chain couples TRBV9 to TRBJ2-2; 10 bases map to TRBD2. In germline, CDR1 is SGDLS, CDR2 YYNGEE. V lost 1 base and J lost 7; bases outside the gene matches: 13. The CDR3 consists of 18 residues. This CDR3 reads CASSVSLAGASKDGELFF. The CDR3 DNA follows: TGTGCCAGCAGCGTATCCCTAGCGGGAGCGAGTAAGGACGGGGAGCTGTTTTTT.

The V call is TRBV6-6, the J call TRBJ2-7, with TRBD2 matching over 9 bases. The CDR3 sequence is 16 residues long. V lost 5 bases, J lost 0 bases, and 8 bases stayed unmatched. The germline V gene encodes CDR1 MNHNY and CDR2 SVGAGI (reference sequence). The CDR3 loop reads CASSQILAGSSYEQYF. The CDR3 nucleotides are TGTGCCAGCAGTCAAATTCTAGCGGGGAGCTCCTACGAGCAGTACTTC.

The chain recombines TRBV27 with TRBJ1-1, with a weak D call TRBD1 (6 bases). The germline V gene has CDR1 MNHEY and CDR2 SMNVEV (reference sequence). The V end was cut by 6 bases, the J end by 1 base, with 21 bases between. The CDR3 is 17 amino acids. The CDR3 DNA follows: TGTGCCAGCAGCCTAATCCCGAACAGGGATCAGAACACTGAAGCTTTCTTT. It codes for CASSLIPNRDQNTEAFF.

The CDR3 protein is CATSLLSGTAQYF. The CDR3 DNA reads as TGTGCCACCAGCCTACTGTCCGGGACAGCGCAGTATTTT. This rearrangement joins TRBV15 to TRBJ2-3, with 7 bases aligning to TRBD1. V lost 5 bases to trimming and J lost 10 bases; unmatched junction nucleotides: 9. CDR1 LNHNV and CDR2 YYDKDF come from the germline V gene (reference sequence). The CDR3 is made up of 13 amino acids.

The genes are TRBV27 and TRBJ1-5; D unclear. The germline V gene has CDR1 MNHEY and CDR2 SMNVEV (reference sequence). The CDR3 runs 14 residues. Trimming pared 2 bases from V and 0 bases from J, leaving 5 bases between. CDR3 coding DNA: TGTGCCAGCAGTTTACAGGATAGCAATCAGCCCCAGCATTTT. It yields the protein CASSLQDSNQPQHF.

CDR3 region: CASSPRGYGYTF. In DNA, the CDR3 is TGTGCCAGTAGTCCCCGCGGCTATGGCTACACCTTC. The chain uses TRBV19 and TRBJ1-2; D gene ambiguous. This CDR3 has 12 amino acids. Between the trimmed V and J ends, which lost 5 bases and 4 bases, there was a span of 8 bases. Germline CDR1 LNHDA, CDR2 SQIVND (reference sequence).

This clone was seen a few times. This chain links TRBV5-5 with TRBJ1-2; 10 bases are a match to TRBD1. This CDR3 has 14 residues. The V gene's germline CDR1 is SGHKS and CDR2 YYEKEE (reference sequence). Germline trimming cut 5 bases from V and 13 bases from J; bases unmatched to any gene: 14. The CDR3 nucleotides are TGTGCCAGCAGTTCTTATCACGGGACAGGGGTCTTCACCTTC. As protein: CASSSYHGTGVFTF.

V is TRBV29-1 and J is TRBJ2-2, with 10 bases lining up with TRBD1. The V gene's germline CDR1 is SQVTM and CDR2 ANQGSEA. The CDR3 totals 14 residues. Unmatched junction bases numbered 6, after V lost 7 bases and J lost 4 bases. CDR3 sequence (DNA): TGCAGCGCCCACGGGACAGGGGTCACCGGGGAGCTGTTTTTT. Its translation: CSAHGTGVTGELFF.

This clone was seen once. This chain links TRBV10-2 with TRBJ2-2; 8 bases fit TRBD2. Germline CDR1 and CDR2: WSHSY and SAAADI. This CDR3 is built from 15 residues. The V segment lost 4 bases and the J segment 5 bases; nucleotides outside the gene matches: 6. As DNA, the CDR3 is TGCGCCAGCAGTGTTGGCGGGGGGCGGACCGGGGAGCTGTTTTTT. Amino acids: CASSVGGGRTGELFF.

The V call is TRBV4-1, the J call TRBJ2-1, with TRBD2 matching 9 bases. CDR1 and CDR2 (germline): MGHRA, YSYEKL. The CDR3 is 20 residues long. With V trimmed by 4 bases and J by 4 bases, 20 bases remained unmatched. The CDR3 loop is CASSLPQVVIAGENYNEQFF. CDR3 in DNA: TGCGCCAGCAGCCTACCTCAAGTAGTCATAGCGGGGGAAAATTACAATGAGCAGTTCTTC.

The chain links TRBV25-1 to TRBJ2-1; D is undetermined. Deletions cut 4 bases from V and 3 bases from J, with 7 bases between. From germline, CDR1 is MGHDK and CDR2 SYGVNS. This CDR3 has 13 amino acids. As DNA, the CDR3 is TGTGCCAGCAGTGGCGACATCTACAATGAGCAGTTCTTC. It yields the protein CASSGDIYNEQFF.

The chain uses TRBV28 and TRBJ1-4, with TRBD1 matching over 8 bases. The CDR3 runs 15 residues. From germline, CDR1 is MDHEN and CDR2 SYDVKM. Trimming cost V 4 bases and J 3 bases; bases outside gene matches: 4. CDR3 protein: CASSSGQGPNEKLFF. In DNA form, the CDR3 reads TGTGCCAGCAGTTCCGGACAGGGTCCTAATGAAAAACTGTTTTTT.

V gene TRBV9 combines with J gene TRBJ2-5; 12 bases are shared with TRBD1. Germline lookup yields CDR1 SGDLS and CDR2 YYNGEE. With 2 bases clipped from V and 4 bases from J, the junction kept 9 bases outside the gene matches. This CDR3 region has 17 residues. The CDR3 loop is CASSVGTGGSQRETQYF. As DNA, the CDR3 is TGTGCCAGCAGCGTCGGGACAGGGGGCTCTCAGCGAGAGACCCAGTACTTC.

The chain employs TRBV28 and TRBJ2-7, with 7 nucleotides matching TRBD1. The length of the CDR3 is 12 residues. CDR1 is MDHEN and CDR2 is SYDVKM in the germline V gene. Trimming took 10 bases from V and 1 from J; bases not matched to a gene: 4. Written as DNA, the CDR3 is TGTGCCACCAAGACAGGGTCCTACGAGCAGTACTTC. It codes for CATKTGSYEQYF.

The chain's CDR3 is CASSLTRLAVEQYF. The DNA of the CDR3 is TGTGCCAGCAGCTTAACCCGTCTAGCGGTCGAGCAGTACTTC. The V gene is TRBV7-2, the J gene TRBJ2-7; 7 bases match TRBD2. With 2 bases clipped from V and 6 bases from J, the junction kept 7 bases outside the gene matches. Germline V gives CDR1 SGHTA, CDR2 FQGNSA. There are 14 residues in the CDR3.

CDR3 sequence: CATSRVSSGANVLTF. CDR3 DNA sequence: TGTGCCACCAGCAGAGTTAGCTCTGGGGCCAACGTCCTGACTTTC. This chain links TRBV15 with TRBJ2-6; D remains unclear. Per germline, CDR1 LNHNV and CDR2 YYDKDF (reference sequence). This CDR3 is built from 15 residues. The ends were cut back, 1 base at V and 0 bases at J, with 4 bases in the middle. The whole variable domain, remainder taken from reference TRBV15 and TRBJ2-6, is DAMVIQNPRYQVTQFGKPVTLSCSQTLNHNVMYWYQQKSSQAPKLLFHYYDKDFNNEADTPDNFQSRRPNTSFCFLDIRSPGLGDTAMYLCATSRVSSGANVLTFGAGSRLTVL.

This clone was recorded only once. The CDR3, as DNA: TGTGCCAGCAGCCTATTTAGCACAGATACGCAGTATTTT. As protein: CASSLFSTDTQYF. The chain couples TRBV11-3 to TRBJ2-3; the D is unclear. V gave up 5 bases and J gave up 0 bases, with 6 bases separating them. The CDR3 has 13 residues. Germline V lookup: CDR1 SGHNT, CDR2 YENEEA.